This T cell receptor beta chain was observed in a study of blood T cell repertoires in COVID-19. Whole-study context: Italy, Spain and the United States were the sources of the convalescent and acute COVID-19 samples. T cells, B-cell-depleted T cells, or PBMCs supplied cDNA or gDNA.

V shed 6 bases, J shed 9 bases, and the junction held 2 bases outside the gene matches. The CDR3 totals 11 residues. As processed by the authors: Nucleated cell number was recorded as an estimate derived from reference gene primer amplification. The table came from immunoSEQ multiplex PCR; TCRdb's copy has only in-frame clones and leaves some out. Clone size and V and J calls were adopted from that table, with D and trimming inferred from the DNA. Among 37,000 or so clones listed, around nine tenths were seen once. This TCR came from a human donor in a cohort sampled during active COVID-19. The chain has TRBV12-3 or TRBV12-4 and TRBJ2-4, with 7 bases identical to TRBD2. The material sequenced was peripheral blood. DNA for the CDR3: TGTGCCAGCAGGACGGGGGGCATTCAGTACTTC. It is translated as CASRTGGIQYF.